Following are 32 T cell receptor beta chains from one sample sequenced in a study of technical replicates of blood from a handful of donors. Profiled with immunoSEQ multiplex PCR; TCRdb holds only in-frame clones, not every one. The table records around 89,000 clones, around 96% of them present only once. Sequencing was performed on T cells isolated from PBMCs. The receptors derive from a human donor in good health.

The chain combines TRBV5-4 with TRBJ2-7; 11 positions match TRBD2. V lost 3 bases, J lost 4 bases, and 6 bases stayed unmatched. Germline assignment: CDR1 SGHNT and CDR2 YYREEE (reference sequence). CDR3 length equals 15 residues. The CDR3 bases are TGTGCCAGCAGCTACTATAGCGGGGGGGCTTACGAGCAGTACTTC. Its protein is CASSYYSGGAYEQYF.

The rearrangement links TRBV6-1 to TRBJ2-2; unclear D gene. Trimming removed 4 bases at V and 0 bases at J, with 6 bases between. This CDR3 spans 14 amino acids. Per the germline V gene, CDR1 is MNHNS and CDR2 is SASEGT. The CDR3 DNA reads TGTGCCAGCAGTGTACTCGCGAACACCGGGGAGCTGTTTTTT. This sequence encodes CASSVLANTGELFF.

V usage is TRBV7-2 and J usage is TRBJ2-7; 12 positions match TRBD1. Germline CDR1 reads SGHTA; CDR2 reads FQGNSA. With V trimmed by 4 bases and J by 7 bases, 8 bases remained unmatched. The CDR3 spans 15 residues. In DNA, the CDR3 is TGTGCCAGCAGCTCGCCGGGACAGGGGGCAAAAGAGCAGTACTTC. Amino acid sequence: CASSSPGQGAKEQYF.

The CDR3 DNA is TGTGCTAGTGGTTTTGCCCCAAGGGACATGAACACTGAAGCTTTCTTT. Protein: CASGFAPRDMNTEAFF. The chain is built from TRBV12-5 and TRBJ1-1, with a possible D match to TRBD1 (6 bases). Trimming cost V 3 bases and J 0 bases, with 14 bases left between them. The CDR3 sequence is 16 residues long. Germline assignment: CDR1 LGHNT and CDR2 FRNRAP.

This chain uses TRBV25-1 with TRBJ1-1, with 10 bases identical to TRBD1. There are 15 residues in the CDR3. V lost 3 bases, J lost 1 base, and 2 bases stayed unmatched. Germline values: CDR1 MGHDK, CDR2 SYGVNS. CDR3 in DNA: TGTGCCAGCAGTGATAGGACAGGGGGGAACACTGAAGCTTTCTTT. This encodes CASSDRTGGNTEAFF.

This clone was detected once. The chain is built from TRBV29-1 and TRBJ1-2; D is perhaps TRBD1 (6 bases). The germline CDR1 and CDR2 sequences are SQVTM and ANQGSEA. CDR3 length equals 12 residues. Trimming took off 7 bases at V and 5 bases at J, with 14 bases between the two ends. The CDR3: CSALGGAYGYTF. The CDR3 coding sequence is TGCAGCGCCCTGGGGGGGGCTTATGGCTACACCTTC.

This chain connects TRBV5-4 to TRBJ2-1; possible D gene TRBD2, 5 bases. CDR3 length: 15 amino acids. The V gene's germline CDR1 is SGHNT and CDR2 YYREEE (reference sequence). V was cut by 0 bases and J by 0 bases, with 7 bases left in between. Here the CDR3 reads CASSLESGSYNEQFF. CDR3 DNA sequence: TGTGCCAGCAGCTTGGAGAGCGGCTCCTACAATGAGCAGTTCTTC.

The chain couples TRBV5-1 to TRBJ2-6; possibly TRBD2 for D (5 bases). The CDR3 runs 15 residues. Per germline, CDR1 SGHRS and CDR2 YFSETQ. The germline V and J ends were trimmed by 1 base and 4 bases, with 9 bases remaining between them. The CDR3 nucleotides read TGCGCCAGCAGCTTGCTGGGAGACGGGGCCAACGTCCTGACTTTC. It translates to CASSLLGDGANVLTF.

Written as DNA, the CDR3 is TGTGCCAGCAGCTCGCAGGGGAGCTCCTACAATGAGCAGTTCTTC. Amino acid sequence: CASSSQGSSYNEQFF. The chain joins TRBV7-9 to TRBJ2-1, with D tentatively TRBD1 (6 bases). Per germline, CDR1 SEHNR and CDR2 FQNEAQ (reference sequence). V shed 4 bases and J shed 0 bases, with 10 bases lying between them. The CDR3 has 15 amino acids.

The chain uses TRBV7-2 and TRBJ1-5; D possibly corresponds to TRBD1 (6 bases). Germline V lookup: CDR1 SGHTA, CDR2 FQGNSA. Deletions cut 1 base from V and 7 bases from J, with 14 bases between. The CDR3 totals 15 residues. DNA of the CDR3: TGTGCCAGCAGCTTAGGGGGGGGCTTTGGGCAGCCCCAGCATTTT. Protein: CASSLGGGFGQPQHF.

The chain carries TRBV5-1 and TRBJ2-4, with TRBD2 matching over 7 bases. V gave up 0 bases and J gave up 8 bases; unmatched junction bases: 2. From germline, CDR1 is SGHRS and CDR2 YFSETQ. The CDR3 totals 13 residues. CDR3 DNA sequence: TGCGCCAGCAGCTTGGGGGGGAGGGACATTCAGTACTTC. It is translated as CASSLGGRDIQYF.

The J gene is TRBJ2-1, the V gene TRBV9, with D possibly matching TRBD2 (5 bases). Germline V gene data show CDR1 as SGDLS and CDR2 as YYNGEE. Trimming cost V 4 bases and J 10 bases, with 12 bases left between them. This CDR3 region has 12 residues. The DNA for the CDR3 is TGTGCCAGCAGCACACCACGGAGGGAGCAGTTCTTC. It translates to CASSTPRREQFF.

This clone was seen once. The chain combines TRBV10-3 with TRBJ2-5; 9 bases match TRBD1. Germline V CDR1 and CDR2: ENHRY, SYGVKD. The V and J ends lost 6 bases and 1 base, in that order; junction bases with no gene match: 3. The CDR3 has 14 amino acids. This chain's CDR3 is CAISGGQGQETQYF. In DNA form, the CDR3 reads TGTGCCATCAGCGGGGGACAGGGCCAAGAGACCCAGTACTTC.

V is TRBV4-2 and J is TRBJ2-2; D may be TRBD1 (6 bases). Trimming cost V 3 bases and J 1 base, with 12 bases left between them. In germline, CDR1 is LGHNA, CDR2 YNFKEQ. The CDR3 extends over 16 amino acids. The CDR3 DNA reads TGTGCCAGCAGCCAGGGGGCAGCTCGGAACACCGGGGAGCTGTTTTTT. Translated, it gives CASSQGAARNTGELFF.

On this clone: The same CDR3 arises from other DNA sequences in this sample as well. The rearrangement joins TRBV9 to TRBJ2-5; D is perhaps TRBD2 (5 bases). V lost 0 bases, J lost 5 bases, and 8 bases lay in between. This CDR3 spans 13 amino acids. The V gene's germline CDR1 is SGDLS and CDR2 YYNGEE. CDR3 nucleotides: TGTGCCAGCAGCGTAGGAGGCGGGGAGACCCAGTACTTC. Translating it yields CASSVGGGETQYF.

The CDR3 region has the DNA TGTGCCAGTAGTTACAGGGGGAGCTCCTACAATGAGCAGTTCTTC. Protein product: CASSYRGSSYNEQFF. The V call is TRBV19, the J call TRBJ2-1, with 8 nucleotides matching TRBD1. After removal of 5 bases from V and 0 bases from J, the junction contained 3 bases not matched to a gene. Per germline, CDR1 LNHDA and CDR2 SQIVND (reference sequence). The CDR3 runs 15 residues.

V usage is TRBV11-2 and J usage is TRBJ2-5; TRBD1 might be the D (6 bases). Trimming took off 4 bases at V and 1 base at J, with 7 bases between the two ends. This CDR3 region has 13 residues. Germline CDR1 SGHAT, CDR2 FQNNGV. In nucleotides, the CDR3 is TGTGCCAGCAGCTGGGACACCCAAGAGACCCAGTACTTC. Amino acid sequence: CASSWDTQETQYF.

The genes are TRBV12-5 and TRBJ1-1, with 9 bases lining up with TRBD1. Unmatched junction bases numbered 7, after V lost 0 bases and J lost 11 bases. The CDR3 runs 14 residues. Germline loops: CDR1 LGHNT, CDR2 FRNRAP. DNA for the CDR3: TGTGCTAGTGGTTTGGTCCAATTAGGACAGGGGGCTTTCTTT. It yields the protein CASGLVQLGQGAFF.

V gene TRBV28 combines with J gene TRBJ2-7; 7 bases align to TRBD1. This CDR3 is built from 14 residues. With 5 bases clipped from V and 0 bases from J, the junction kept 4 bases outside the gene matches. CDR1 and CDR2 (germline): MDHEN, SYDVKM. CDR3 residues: CASSPGQSSYEQYF. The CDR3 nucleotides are TGTGCCAGCAGTCCGGGACAGAGCTCCTACGAGCAGTACTTC. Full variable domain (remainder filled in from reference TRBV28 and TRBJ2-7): DVKVTQSSRYLVKRTGEKVFLECVQDMDHENMFWYRQDPGLGLRLIYFSYDVKMKEKGDIPEGYSVSREKKERFSLILESASTNQTSMYLCASSPGQSSYEQYFGPGTRLTVT.

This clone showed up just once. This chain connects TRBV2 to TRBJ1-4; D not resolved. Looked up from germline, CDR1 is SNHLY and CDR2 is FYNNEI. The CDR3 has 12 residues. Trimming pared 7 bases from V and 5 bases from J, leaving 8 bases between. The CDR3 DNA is TGTGCCAGCACTACAGACAATGAAAAACTGTTTTTT. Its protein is CASTTDNEKLFF.

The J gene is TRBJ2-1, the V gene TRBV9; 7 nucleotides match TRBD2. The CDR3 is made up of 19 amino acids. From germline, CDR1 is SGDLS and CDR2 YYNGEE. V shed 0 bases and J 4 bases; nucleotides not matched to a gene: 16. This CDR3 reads CASSVVFAERSSGYNEQFF. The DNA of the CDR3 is TGTGCCAGCAGCGTAGTGTTTGCTGAGAGGTCTAGCGGATACAATGAGCAGTTCTTC.

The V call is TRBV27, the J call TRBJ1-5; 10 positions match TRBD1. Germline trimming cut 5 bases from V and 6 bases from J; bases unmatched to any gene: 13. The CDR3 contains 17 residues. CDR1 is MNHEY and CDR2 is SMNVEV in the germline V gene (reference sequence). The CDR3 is CASSPQQTDRGRQPQHF. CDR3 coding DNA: TGTGCCAGCAGTCCACAACAGACCGACAGGGGGCGTCAGCCCCAGCATTTT.

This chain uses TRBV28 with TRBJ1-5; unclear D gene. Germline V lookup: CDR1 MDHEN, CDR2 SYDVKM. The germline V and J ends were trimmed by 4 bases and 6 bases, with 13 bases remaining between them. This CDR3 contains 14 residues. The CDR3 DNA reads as TGTGCCAGCAGTTGGCTCGAGGAGGTTCAGCCCCAGCATTTT. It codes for CASSWLEEVQPQHF.

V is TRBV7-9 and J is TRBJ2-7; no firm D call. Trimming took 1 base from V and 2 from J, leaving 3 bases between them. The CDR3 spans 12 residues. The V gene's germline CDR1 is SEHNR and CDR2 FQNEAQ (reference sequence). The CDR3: CASSLVAYEQYF. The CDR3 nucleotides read TGTGCCAGCAGCTTAGTAGCCTACGAGCAGTACTTC. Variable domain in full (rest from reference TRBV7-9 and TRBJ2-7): DTGVSQNPRHKITKRGQNVTFRCDPISEHNRLYWYRQTLGQGPEFLTYFQNEAQLEKSRLLSDRFSAERPKGSFSTLEIQRTEQGDSAMYLCASSLVAYEQYFGPGTRLTVT.

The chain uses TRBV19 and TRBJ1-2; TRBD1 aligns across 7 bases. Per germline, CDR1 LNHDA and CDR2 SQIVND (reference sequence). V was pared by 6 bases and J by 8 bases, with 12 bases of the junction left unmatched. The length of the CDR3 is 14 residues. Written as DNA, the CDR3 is TGTGCCAGTAGGATAAGCGAGGGGGCGCAGGGCTACACCTTC. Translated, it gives CASRISEGAQGYTF.

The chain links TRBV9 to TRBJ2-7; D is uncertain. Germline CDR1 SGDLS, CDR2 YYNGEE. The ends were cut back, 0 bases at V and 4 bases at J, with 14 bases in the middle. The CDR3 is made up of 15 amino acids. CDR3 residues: CASSVGLEPVYEQYF. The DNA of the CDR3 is TGTGCCAGCAGCGTAGGTCTCGAGCCTGTGTACGAGCAGTACTTC.

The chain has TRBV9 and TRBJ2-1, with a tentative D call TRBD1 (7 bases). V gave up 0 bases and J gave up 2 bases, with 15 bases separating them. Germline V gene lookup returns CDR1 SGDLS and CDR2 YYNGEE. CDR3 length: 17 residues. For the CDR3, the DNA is TGTGCCAGCAGCGTAGCAGGGGGGATTTTCACCTACAATGAGCAGTTCTTC. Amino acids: CASSVAGGIFTYNEQFF.

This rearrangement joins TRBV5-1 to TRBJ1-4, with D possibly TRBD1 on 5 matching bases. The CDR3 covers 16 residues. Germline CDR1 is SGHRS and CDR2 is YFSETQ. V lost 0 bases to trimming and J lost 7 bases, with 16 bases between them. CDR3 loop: CASSLGWGTGGEKLFF. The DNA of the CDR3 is TGCGCCAGCAGCTTGGGATGGGGCACGGGAGGTGAAAAACTGTTTTTT.

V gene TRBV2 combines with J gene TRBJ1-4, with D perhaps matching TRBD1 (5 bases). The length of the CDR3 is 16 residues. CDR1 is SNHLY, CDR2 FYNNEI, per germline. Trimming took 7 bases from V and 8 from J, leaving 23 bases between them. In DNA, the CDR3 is TGTGCCAGCATCGTTTCGGGGCCTCGGGGGTCCGAAAAACTGTTTTTT. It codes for CASIVSGPRGSEKLFF.

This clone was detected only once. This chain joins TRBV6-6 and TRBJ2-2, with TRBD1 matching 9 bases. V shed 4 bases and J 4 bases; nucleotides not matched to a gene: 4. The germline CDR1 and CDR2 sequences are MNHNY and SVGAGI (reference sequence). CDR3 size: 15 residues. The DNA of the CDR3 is TGTGCCAGCAGTTGGGACAGGGAGGGCACCGGGGAGCTGTTTTTT. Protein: CASSWDREGTGELFF.

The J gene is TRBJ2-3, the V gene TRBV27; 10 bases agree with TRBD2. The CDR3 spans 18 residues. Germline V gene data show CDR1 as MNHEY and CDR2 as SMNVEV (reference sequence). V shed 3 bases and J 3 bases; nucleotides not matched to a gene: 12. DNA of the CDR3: TGTGCCAGCAGTTTGAGCCCTAGCGGGAGTTTTCGAACAGATACGCAGTATTTT. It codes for CASSLSPSGSFRTDTQYF.

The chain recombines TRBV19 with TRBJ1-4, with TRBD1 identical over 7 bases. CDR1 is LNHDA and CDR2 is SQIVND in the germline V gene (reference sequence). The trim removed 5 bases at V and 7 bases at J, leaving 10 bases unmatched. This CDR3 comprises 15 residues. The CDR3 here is CASSSDRVLVEKLFF. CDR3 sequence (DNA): TGTGCCAGTAGTTCAGACAGGGTTCTGGTTGAAAAACTGTTTTTT.